The clone carrying this T cell receptor (beta chain) showed up just once. The data stem from a study of PD-L1 blockade in urothelial cancer. Study at large: Analysis of the blood was performed 3 weeks (second dose) and 6 weeks after treatment start. Per blood sample, T cells had a median of roughly 150,000.

Synthetic TCR analog templates were spiked into each PCR. Clones were read by immunoSEQ multiplex PCR, and TCRdb kept only the in-frame ones, dropping some. The sample yields 60,000 to 70,000 clones, roughly 79% seen once. Time point reported: pretreatment peripheral blood. This receptor was taken from a man aged 65-85 years with urothelial cancer. Material: PBMCs, obtained around atezolizumab (anti-PD-L1) treatment.

CDR3 residues: CASRVAGSNTEAFF. DNA for the CDR3: TGTGCCAGCAGGGTGGCAGGGTCGAACACTGAAGCTTTCTTT. The V call is TRBV28, the J call TRBJ1-1; possible D gene TRBD1, 5 bases. CDR3 size: 14 residues. V lost 6 bases to trimming and J lost 1 base, with 12 bases between them. Germline loops: CDR1 MDHEN, CDR2 SYDVKM.